These 27 T cell receptor beta chains were all obtained from the same sample, sequenced in a study of cytomegalovirus exposure and HLA in healthy donors (dated by TCRdb to the late 2010s). The method was the immunoSEQ multiplex PCR assay. As stored in TCRdb, this immuneACCESS dataset retains in-frame rearrangements with V and J assigned. A fraction of the clones does not appear; measured against another copy, unresolved V genes explain less than half of the discrepancy, and the remainder lacks a known reason. Here the sample has around 190,000 clones; roughly 85% occur a single time. More than 15% of the sample is held by the ten biggest clonotypes. Sequencing input: PBMCs. These receptors came from a young man in good health and CMV-seropositive.

J is TRBJ2-2 and V is TRBV5-1; D is perhaps TRBD1 (5 bases). V lost 2 bases and J lost 7, with 12 bases in between. The CDR3 is 14 residues long. The V gene's germline CDR1 is SGHRS and CDR2 YFSETQ. The CDR3 DNA is TGCGCCAGCAGCTTAAAGACAGATATCGGGGAGCTGTTTTTT. Translated, it gives CASSLKTDIGELFF.

This chain connects TRBV9 to TRBJ2-7, with a possible D match to TRBD1 (5 bases). Germline V CDR1 and CDR2: SGDLS, YYNGEE. Between the trimmed V and J ends, which lost 0 bases and 6 bases, there was a span of 10 bases. CDR3 length equals 13 residues. The CDR3 sequence is CASSVDRGSEQYF. The CDR3 DNA is TGTGCCAGCAGCGTAGATAGGGGTTCCGAGCAGTACTTC. The whole variable domain, remainder taken from reference TRBV9 and TRBJ2-7, is DSGVTQTPKHLITATGQRVTLRCSPRSGDLSVYWYQQSLDQGLQFLIQYYNGEERAKGNILERFSAQQFPDLHSELNLSSLELGDSALYFCASSVDRGSEQYFGPGTRLTVT.

The chain joins TRBV6-5 to TRBJ2-1; tentative D call: TRBD1 (7 bases). The V end was cut by 6 bases, the J end by 3 bases, with 9 bases between. Per the germline V gene, CDR1 is MNHEY and CDR2 is SVGAGI. The CDR3 has 13 amino acids. As DNA, the CDR3 is TGTGCCAGCAGGCAGGGGGGCTACAATGAGCAGTTCTTC. It specifies CASRQGGYNEQFF.

This clone was seen a few times. The rearrangement uses TRBV6-6 and TRBJ1-2; D is unclear. The CDR3 is made up of 10 amino acids. Germline lookup yields CDR1 MNHNY and CDR2 SVGAGI (reference sequence). With 8 bases removed from V and 6 bases from J, the gap between germline ends came to 7 bases. CDR3 nucleotides: TGTGCCAGCGGCTCAAATGGCTACACCTTC. It yields the protein CASGSNGYTF.

J is TRBJ1-1 and V is TRBV5-1, with 8 nucleotides matching TRBD1. CDR1 and CDR2 (germline): SGHRS, YFSETQ. The CDR3 loop spans 15 amino acids. The ends lost 4 bases at V and 1 base at J; junction bases unmatched: 6. CDR3 in amino acids: CASSPTGQGNTEAFF. CDR3 nucleotides: TGCGCCAGCAGCCCAACCGGACAGGGGAACACTGAAGCTTTCTTT. Together with reference TRBV5-1 and TRBJ1-1, the CDR3 gives the full variable domain: KAGVTQTPRYLIKTRGQQVTLSCSPISGHRSVSWYQQTPGQGLQFLFEYFSETQRNKGNFPGRFSGRQFSNSRSEMNVSTLELGDSALYLCASSPTGQGNTEAFFGQGTRLTVV.

The chain employs TRBV11-2 and TRBJ1-3; a possible D gene is TRBD1 (6 bases). Germline V gene lookup returns CDR1 SGHAT and CDR2 FQNNGV. This CDR3 comprises 15 residues. V lost 6 bases, J lost 0 bases, and 12 bases lay in between. CDR3 residues: CASSYTGISGNTIYF. DNA of the CDR3: TGTGCCAGCAGTTATACAGGGATCTCTGGAAACACCATATATTTT.

The V gene is TRBV5-1, the J gene TRBJ2-1; TRBD2 aligns across 7 bases. V lost 5 bases and J lost 7; bases outside the gene matches: 6. This CDR3 is built from 13 residues. Germline lookup yields CDR1 SGHRS and CDR2 YFSETQ. CDR3 loop: CASRAGPTNEQFF. CDR3 DNA: TGCGCCAGCAGAGCGGGACCAACGAATGAGCAGTTCTTC. Drawing the rest from reference TRBV5-1 and TRBJ2-1, the complete variable domain is KAGVTQTPRYLIKTRGQQVTLSCSPISGHRSVSWYQQTPGQGLQFLFEYFSETQRNKGNFPGRFSGRQFSNSRSEMNVSTLELGDSALYLCASRAGPTNEQFFGPGTRLTVL.

The chain recombines TRBV29-1 with TRBJ2-7, with a tentative D call TRBD1 (5 bases). Germline V gene data show CDR1 as SQVTM and CDR2 as ANQGSEA. V was trimmed by 3 bases and J by 2 bases, leaving 5 bases between them. This CDR3 is 11 amino acids long. The CDR3 DNA reads TGCAGCGTTGAGGACACCTACGAGCAGTACTTC. This sequence encodes CSVEDTYEQYF.

The chain employs TRBV28 and TRBJ2-7; tentative D call: TRBD2 (6 bases). CDR1 MDHEN and CDR2 SYDVKM come from the germline V gene. The CDR3 is 13 amino acids. Trimming removed 3 bases at V and 3 bases at J, with 9 bases between. CDR3 bases: TGTGCCAGCAGTTTGGGACTGATCTACGAGCAGTACTTC. The encoded protein is CASSLGLIYEQYF.

The chain recombines TRBV5-1 with TRBJ2-7; TRBD1 aligns across 7 bases. V trimming: 4 bases; J trimming: 3 bases; junction bases outside the gene matches: 4. The CDR3 length is 13 residues. Germline values: CDR1 SGHRS, CDR2 YFSETQ. CDR3 in amino acids: CASSATGFYEQYF. The CDR3 region has the DNA TGCGCCAGCAGCGCGACAGGGTTCTACGAGCAGTACTTC.

The rearrangement uses TRBV5-1 and TRBJ1-1; D unresolved. Trimming removed 1 base at V and 6 bases at J, with 10 bases between. This CDR3 is built from 13 residues. Germline CDR1 is SGHRS and CDR2 is YFSETQ. The CDR3 DNA is TGCGCCAGCAGCTTGATGACATCTGCTGAAGCTTTCTTT. Protein product: CASSLMTSAEAFF.

This clone was detected a few times. The chain is built from TRBV5-1 and TRBJ1-1, with 10 nucleotides matching TRBD1. The junction had 2 bases not matched to a gene; V was cut back by 4 bases and J by 5 bases. The germline gives CDR1 SGHRS, CDR2 YFSETQ. CDR3 size: 13 residues. The DNA of the CDR3 is TGCGCCAGCAGCGGGACAGGGGAGACTGAAGCTTTCTTT. Translation gives CASSGTGETEAFF.

The chain links TRBV19 to TRBJ2-2; tentative D call: TRBD1 (6 bases). The CDR3 runs 16 residues. With 5 bases removed from V and 0 bases from J, the gap between germline ends came to 13 bases. CDR1 and CDR2 (germline): LNHDA, SQIVND (reference sequence). The CDR3 coding sequence is TGTGCCAGTAGTTCTTGGACAGCTACGAACACCGGGGAGCTGTTTTTT. Its protein product is CASSSWTATNTGELFF.

This chain links TRBV7-9 with TRBJ1-2; TRBD1 agrees at 9 bases. Trimming removed 5 bases from V and 4 bases from J; junction bases left unmatched: 17. The germline CDR1 and CDR2 sequences are SEHNR and FQNEAQ (reference sequence). The CDR3 has 18 residues. DNA for the CDR3: TGTGCCAGCAGCCGTAATATGGGACAGGGTGGGAAAGGCTATGGCTACACCTTC. Residues: CASSRNMGQGGKGYGYTF.

This clone occurred a few times. The J gene is TRBJ2-1, the V gene TRBV28; D uncertain. V was cut by 4 bases and J by 4 bases, with 2 bases left in between. Germline-derived CDR1 and CDR2 are MDHEN and SYDVKM. This CDR3 contains 11 residues. CDR3 loop: CASSSYNEQFF. The CDR3 DNA sequence: TGTGCCAGCAGTTCTTACAATGAGCAGTTCTTC.

This chain links TRBV28 with TRBJ2-7; TRBD1 matches at 10 bases. After removal of 4 bases from V and 3 bases from J, the junction contained 9 bases not matched to a gene. Germline CDR1 is MDHEN and CDR2 is SYDVKM. The CDR3 totals 16 residues. CDR3 nucleotides: TGTGCCAGCAGTTCCGGCGGGGGACAGGGGAACTACGAGCAGTACTTC. Its translation: CASSSGGGQGNYEQYF.

The rearrangement links TRBV7-9 to TRBJ2-5; D call uncertain. V was shortened by 2 bases and J by 3 bases, with 7 bases between the two germline ends. CDR1 is SEHNR, CDR2 FQNEAQ, per germline (reference sequence). This CDR3 contains 13 residues. CDR3 region: CASSLYPEETQYF. CDR3 sequence (DNA): TGTGCCAGCAGCTTATATCCGGAAGAGACCCAGTACTTC.

The rearrangement joins TRBV30 to TRBJ2-3; 9 nucleotides line up with TRBD2. With V trimmed by 0 bases and J by 3 bases, 7 bases remained unmatched. The CDR3 spans 16 residues. Germline values: CDR1 GTSNPN, CDR2 SVGIG (reference sequence). This CDR3 is CAWSVGASGVTDTQYF. CDR3 nucleotide sequence: TGTGCCTGGAGTGTAGGGGCTAGCGGGGTTACAGATACGCAGTATTTT. The entire variable domain, with the rest obtained from reference TRBV30 and TRBJ2-3, is as follows: SQTIHQWPATLVQPVGSPLSLECTVEGTSNPNLYWYRQAAGRGLQLLFYSVGIGQISSEVPQNLSASRPQDRQFILSSKKLLLSDSGFYLCAWSVGASGVTDTQYFGPGTRLTVL.

This clone was observed a single time. The chain recombines TRBV7-8 with TRBJ2-7, with D perhaps TRBD1 (6 bases). Trimming took 1 base from V and 2 from J, leaving 12 bases between them. The V gene's germline CDR1 is SGHVS and CDR2 FQNEAQ. The CDR3 runs 15 residues. The CDR3 reads CASSLGSGATYEQYF. CDR3 bases: TGTGCCAGCAGCTTAGGTTCAGGGGCAACCTACGAGCAGTACTTC. Filled out from reference TRBV7-8 and TRBJ2-7, the complete variable domain reads GAGVSQSPRYKVAKRGQDVALRCDPISGHVSLFWYQQALGQGPEFLTYFQNEAQLDKSGLPSDRFFAERPEGSVSTLKIQRTQQEDSAVYLCASSLGSGATYEQYFGPGTRLTVT.

The genes are TRBV30 and TRBJ2-1; D gene ambiguous. The V end lost 5 bases, the J end lost 7 bases, and 9 bases lay between the germline ends. Germline values: CDR1 GTSNPN, CDR2 SVGIG (reference sequence). This CDR3 comprises 11 residues. This CDR3 reads CAWEDGNEQFF. The CDR3 DNA follows: TGTGCCTGGGAAGACGGGAATGAGCAGTTCTTC. The full variable domain, its missing parts supplied by reference TRBV30 and TRBJ2-1, is SQTIHQWPATLVQPVGSPLSLECTVEGTSNPNLYWYRQAAGRGLQLLFYSVGIGQISSEVPQNLSASRPQDRQFILSSKKLLLSDSGFYLCAWEDGNEQFFGPGTRLTVL.

The rearrangement joins TRBV9 to TRBJ2-1; TRBD2 matches at 8 bases. The CDR3 has 15 amino acids. The germline V gene encodes CDR1 SGDLS and CDR2 YYNGEE. V gave up 0 bases and J gave up 8 bases; unmatched junction bases: 7. The CDR3 here is CASSVEREGPYEQFF. The CDR3 DNA reads TGTGCCAGCAGCGTAGAACGGGAGGGCCCATATGAGCAGTTCTTC.

This chain connects TRBV5-1 to TRBJ1-1, with TRBD1 identical over 7 bases. Germline values: CDR1 SGHRS, CDR2 YFSETQ. With 4 bases clipped from V and 3 bases from J, the junction kept 6 bases outside the gene matches. This CDR3 comprises 14 residues. The CDR3 reads CASSIGGRDTEAFF. In DNA, the CDR3 is TGCGCCAGCAGCATAGGGGGCAGAGACACTGAAGCTTTCTTT.

This clone appeared a few times. CDR3 DNA: TGTGCCAGCAGCTCGACCCGGGAGGGGGTTTCACCCCTCCACTTT. This gives the protein CASSSTREGVSPLHF. The gene calls are TRBV7-3 and TRBJ1-6, with D possibly being TRBD1 (6 bases). Germline V gene data show CDR1 as SGHTA and CDR2 as FQGTGA. The CDR3 length is 15 residues. Trimming removed 4 bases at V and 9 bases at J, with 16 bases between.

This chain links TRBV7-8 with TRBJ2-5, with 11 nucleotides matching TRBD2. V trimming: 1 base; J trimming: 4 bases; junction bases outside the gene matches: 8. The CDR3 spans 17 residues. Germline V gives CDR1 SGHVS, CDR2 FQNEAQ. The CDR3, as DNA: TGTGCCAGCAGCTTAGTGGTAGCGGGGGGGCCCAGAGAGACCCAGTACTTC. Translation: CASSLVVAGGPRETQYF. Full variable domain (outside the CDR3, taken from reference TRBV7-8 and TRBJ2-5): GAGVSQSPRYKVAKRGQDVALRCDPISGHVSLFWYQQALGQGPEFLTYFQNEAQLDKSGLPSDRFFAERPEGSVSTLKIQRTQQEDSAVYLCASSLVVAGGPRETQYFGPGTRLLVL.

The chain joins TRBV27 to TRBJ2-3; 9 bases fit TRBD2. Trimming removed 7 bases from V and 2 bases from J; junction bases left unmatched: 7. The CDR3 consists of 15 residues. Germline values: CDR1 MNHEY, CDR2 SMNVEV (reference sequence). CDR3 loop: CASTTAGGPTDTQYF. CDR3 nucleotides: TGTGCCAGCACCACAGCGGGGGGACCCACAGATACGCAGTATTTT.

The V call is TRBV5-1, the J call TRBJ2-1; the match to TRBD1 covers 7 bases. The CDR3 sequence is 13 residues long. With 5 bases clipped from V and 4 bases from J, the junction kept 3 bases outside the gene matches. Germline CDR1 reads SGHRS; CDR2 reads YFSETQ. CDR3 DNA sequence: TGCGCCAGCAGTCAGGGGGATTACAATGAGCAGTTCTTC. Encoded protein: CASSQGDYNEQFF.

This chain links TRBV2 with TRBJ2-1, with no clear D. V was shortened by 3 bases and J by 7 bases, with 10 bases between the two germline ends. This CDR3 comprises 13 residues. Germline CDR1 is SNHLY and CDR2 is FYNNEI. The CDR3 spells CASSEGSTNEQFF. In DNA, the CDR3 is TGTGCCAGCAGTGAGGGTAGCACAAATGAGCAGTTCTTC. Based on the CDR3 plus reference TRBV2 and TRBJ2-1, the full variable domain is EPEVTQTPSHQVTQMGQEVILRCVPISNHLYFYWYRQILGQKVEFLVSFYNNEISEKSEIFDDQFSVERPDGSNFTLKIRSTKLEDSAMYFCASSEGSTNEQFFGPGTRLTVL.